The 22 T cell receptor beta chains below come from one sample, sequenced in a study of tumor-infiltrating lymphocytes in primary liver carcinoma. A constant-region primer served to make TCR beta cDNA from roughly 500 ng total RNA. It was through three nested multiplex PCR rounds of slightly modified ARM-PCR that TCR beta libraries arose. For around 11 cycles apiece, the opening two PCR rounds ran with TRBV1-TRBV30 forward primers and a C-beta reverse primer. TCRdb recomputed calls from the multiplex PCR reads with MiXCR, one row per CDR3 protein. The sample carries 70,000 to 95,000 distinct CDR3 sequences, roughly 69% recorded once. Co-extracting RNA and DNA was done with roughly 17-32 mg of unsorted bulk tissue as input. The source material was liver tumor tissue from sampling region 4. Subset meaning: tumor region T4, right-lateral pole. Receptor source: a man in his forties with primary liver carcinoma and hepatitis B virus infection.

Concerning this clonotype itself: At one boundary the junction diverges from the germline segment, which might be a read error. The DNA of the CDR3 is TGTGCCACAAGATCGGGGGGTGTAAACATTGAAGCTTTCTTC. Protein: CATRSGGVNIEAFF. This chain connects TRBV6-1 to TRBJ1-1; a weak D match, TRBD1 (5 bases). The CDR3 has 14 residues. The germline CDR1 and CDR2 sequences are MNHNS and SASEGT.

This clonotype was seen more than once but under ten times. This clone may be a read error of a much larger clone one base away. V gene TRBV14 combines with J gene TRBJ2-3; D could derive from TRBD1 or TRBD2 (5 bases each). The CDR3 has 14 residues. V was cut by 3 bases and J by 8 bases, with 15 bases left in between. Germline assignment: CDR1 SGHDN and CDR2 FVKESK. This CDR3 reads CASSQAAGTFTQYF. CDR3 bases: TGTGCCAGCAGCCAGGCCGCCGGGACGTTTACGCAGTATTTT. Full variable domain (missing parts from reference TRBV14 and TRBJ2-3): EAGVTQFPSHSVIEKGQTVTLRCDPISGHDNLYWYRRVMGKEIKFLLHFVKESKQDESGMPNNRFLAERTGGTYSTLKVQPAELEDSGVYFCASSQAAGTFTQYFGPGTRLTVL.

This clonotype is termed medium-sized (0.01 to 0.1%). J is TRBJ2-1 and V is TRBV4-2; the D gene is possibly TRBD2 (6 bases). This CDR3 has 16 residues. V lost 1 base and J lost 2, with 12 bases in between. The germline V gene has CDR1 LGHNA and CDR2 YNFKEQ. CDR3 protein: CASSQVGPGAYNEQFF. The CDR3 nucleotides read TGTGCCAGCAGCCAAGTGGGCCCGGGGGCCTACAATGAGCAGTTCTTC.

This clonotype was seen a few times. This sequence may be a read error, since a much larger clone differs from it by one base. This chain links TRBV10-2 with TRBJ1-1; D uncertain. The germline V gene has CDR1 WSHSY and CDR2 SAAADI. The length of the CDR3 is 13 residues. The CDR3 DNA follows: TGCACCAGCAGTGAGCAGCGAAACACTGAAGCTTTCTTT. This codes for CTSSEQRNTEAFF.

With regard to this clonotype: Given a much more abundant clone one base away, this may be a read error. CDR3 in amino acids: CASSTRQGVDTQYF. DNA of the CDR3: TGTGCCAGCAGTACCCGGCAGGGAGTCGATACGCAGTATTTT. This chain connects TRBV28 to TRBJ2-3; D tentatively reads TRBD1 or TRBD2 (5 bases each). This CDR3 region has 14 residues. Between the trimmed V and J ends, which lost 5 bases and 6 bases, there was a span of 15 bases. Germline V lookup: CDR1 MDHEN, CDR2 SYDVKM.

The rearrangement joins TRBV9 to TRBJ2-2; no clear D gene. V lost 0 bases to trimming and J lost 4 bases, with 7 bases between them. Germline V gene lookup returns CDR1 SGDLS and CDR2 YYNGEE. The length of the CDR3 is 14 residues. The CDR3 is CASSVDGFTGELFF. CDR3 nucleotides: TGTGCCAGCAGCGTAGACGGCTTCACCGGGGAGCTGTTTTTT.

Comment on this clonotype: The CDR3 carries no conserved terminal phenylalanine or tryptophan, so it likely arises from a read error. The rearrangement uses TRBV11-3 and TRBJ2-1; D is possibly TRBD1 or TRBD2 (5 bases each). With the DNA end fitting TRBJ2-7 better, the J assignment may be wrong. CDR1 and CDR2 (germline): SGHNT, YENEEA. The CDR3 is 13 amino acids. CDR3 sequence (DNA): TGTGCCAGCAGCCTTACTGGGGGTAATGAGCAGTACTTA. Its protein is CASSLTGGNEQYL.

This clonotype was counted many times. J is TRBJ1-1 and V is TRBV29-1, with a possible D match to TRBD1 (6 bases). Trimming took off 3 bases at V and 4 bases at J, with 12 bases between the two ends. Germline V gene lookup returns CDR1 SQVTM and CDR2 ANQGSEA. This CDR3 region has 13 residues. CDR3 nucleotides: TGCAGCGTTGAGAGAGGGGGGGGCACTGAAGCTTTCTTT. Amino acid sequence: CSVERGGGTEAFF.

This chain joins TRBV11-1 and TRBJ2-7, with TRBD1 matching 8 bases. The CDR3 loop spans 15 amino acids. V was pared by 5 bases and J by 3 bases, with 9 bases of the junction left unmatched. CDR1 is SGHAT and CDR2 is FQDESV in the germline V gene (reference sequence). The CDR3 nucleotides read TGTGCCAGCAGCCCCACTGACAGGGGCGTCTACGAGCAGTACTTC. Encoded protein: CASSPTDRGVYEQYF.

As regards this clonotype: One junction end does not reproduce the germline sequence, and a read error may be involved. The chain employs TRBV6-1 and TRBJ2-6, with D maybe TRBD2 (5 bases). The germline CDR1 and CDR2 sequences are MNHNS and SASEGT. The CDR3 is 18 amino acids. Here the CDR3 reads CDSGEARTEWSGANVLTF. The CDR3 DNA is TGTGACAGCGGTGAAGCTAGGACGGAGTGGTCTGGGGCCAACGTCCTGACTTTC.

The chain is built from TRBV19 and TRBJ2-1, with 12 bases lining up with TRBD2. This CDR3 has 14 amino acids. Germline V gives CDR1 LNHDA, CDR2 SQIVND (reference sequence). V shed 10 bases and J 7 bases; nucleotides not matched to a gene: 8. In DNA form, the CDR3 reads TGTGCCAATCAAAGACTAGCGGGGGAAAATGAGCAGTTCTTC. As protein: CANQRLAGENEQFF. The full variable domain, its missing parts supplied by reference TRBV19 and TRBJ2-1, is DGGITQSPKYLFRKEGQNVTLSCEQNLNHDAMYWYRQDPGQGLRLIYYSQIVNDFQKGDIAEGYSVSREKKESFPLTVTSAQKNPTAFYLCANQRLAGENEQFFGPGTRLTVL.

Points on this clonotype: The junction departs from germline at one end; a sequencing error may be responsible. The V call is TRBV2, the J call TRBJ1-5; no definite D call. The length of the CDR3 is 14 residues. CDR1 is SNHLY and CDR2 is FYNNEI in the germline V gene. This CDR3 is CASSEAGSYQSQHF. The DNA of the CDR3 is TGTGCCAGCAGTGAAGCGGGGAGTTATCAGTCCCAGCATTTT.

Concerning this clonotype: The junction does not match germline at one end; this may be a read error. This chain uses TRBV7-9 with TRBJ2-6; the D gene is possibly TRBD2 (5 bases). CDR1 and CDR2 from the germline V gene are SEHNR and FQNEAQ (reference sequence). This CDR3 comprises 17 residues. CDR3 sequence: CASSLDSSSFGTNVLTF. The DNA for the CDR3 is TGTGCCAGCAGCTTAGACAGTTCTAGCTTTGGGACCAACGTCCTGACTTTC.

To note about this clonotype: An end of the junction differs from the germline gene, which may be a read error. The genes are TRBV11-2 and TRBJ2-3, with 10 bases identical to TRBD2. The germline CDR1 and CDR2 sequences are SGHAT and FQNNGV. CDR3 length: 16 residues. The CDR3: CVSSLVAGGPTDTQYF. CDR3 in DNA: TGTGTCAGCAGTTTAGTAGCGGGAGGACCAACAGATACGCAGTATTTT.

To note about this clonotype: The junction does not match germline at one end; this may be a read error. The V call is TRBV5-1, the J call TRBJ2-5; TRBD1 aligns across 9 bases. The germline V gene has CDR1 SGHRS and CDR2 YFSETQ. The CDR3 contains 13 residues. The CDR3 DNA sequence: TGCGTCAGCAGCGGGACAGGGCAAGAGACCCAGTACTTC. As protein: CVSSGTGQETQYF.

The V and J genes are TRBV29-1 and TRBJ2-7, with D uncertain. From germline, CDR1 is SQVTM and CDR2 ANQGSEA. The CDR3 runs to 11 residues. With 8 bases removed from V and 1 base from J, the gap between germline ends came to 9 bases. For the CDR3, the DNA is TGCAGCTTCTCCAATTCCTACGAGCAGTACTTC. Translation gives CSFSNSYEQYF.

The CDR3, as DNA: TGTGCCAGCAGCCCTCATGGGCTAGTGAACACTGAAGCTTTCTTT. Its translation is CASSPHGLVNTEAFF. The chain uses TRBV7-9 and TRBJ1-1; D gene ambiguous. The CDR3 runs to 15 residues. Looked up from germline, CDR1 is SEHNR and CDR2 is FQNEAQ (reference sequence). V gave up 5 bases and J gave up 0 bases, with 13 bases separating them.

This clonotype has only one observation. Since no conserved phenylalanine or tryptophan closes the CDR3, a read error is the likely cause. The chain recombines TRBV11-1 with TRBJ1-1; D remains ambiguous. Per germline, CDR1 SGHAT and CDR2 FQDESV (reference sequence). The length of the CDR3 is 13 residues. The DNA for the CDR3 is TGTGACAGCAGCTTCGAGGGGAACACTGAAGCTTTCTCT. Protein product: CDSSFEGNTEAFS.

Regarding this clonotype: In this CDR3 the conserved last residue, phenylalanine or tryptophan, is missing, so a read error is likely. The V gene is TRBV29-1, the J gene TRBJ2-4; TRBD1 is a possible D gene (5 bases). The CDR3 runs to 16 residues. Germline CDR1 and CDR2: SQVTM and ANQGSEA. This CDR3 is CRPNPDSTKAKNIQYL. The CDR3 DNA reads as TGCAGACCGAACCCCGACAGTACAAAAGCCAAAAACATTCAGTACTTA.

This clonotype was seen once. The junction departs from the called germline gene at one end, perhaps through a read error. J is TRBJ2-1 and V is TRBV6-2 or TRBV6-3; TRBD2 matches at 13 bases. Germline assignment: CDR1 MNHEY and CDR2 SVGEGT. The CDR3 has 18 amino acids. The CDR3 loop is CTSRYTRTSGRGYNEQFF. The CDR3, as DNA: TGTACCAGCAGATACACCCGGACTAGCGGGAGAGGATACAATGAGCAGTTCTTC.

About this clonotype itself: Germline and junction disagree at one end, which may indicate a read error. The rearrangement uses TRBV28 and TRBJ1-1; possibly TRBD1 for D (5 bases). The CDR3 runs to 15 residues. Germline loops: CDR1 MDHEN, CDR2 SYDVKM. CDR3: CAGSYRGSGGTEAFF. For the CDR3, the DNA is TGTGCCGGCAGTTACCGTGGCAGTGGGGGTACTGAAGCTTTCTTT. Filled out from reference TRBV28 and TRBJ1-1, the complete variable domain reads DVKVTQSSRYLVKRTGEKVFLECVQDMDHENMFWYRQDPGLGLRLIYFSYDVKMKEKGDIPEGYSVSREKKERFSLILESASTNQTSMYLCAGSYRGSGGTEAFFGQGTRLTVV.

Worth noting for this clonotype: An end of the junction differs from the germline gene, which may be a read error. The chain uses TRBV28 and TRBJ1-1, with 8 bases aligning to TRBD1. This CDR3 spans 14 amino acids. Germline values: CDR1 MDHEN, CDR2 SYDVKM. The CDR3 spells CTSSSPTGATETFF. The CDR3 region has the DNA TGTACCAGCAGTTCCCCGACAGGGGCCACTGAAACTTTCTTT.